The present T cell receptor beta chain was sequenced within a study of cytomegalovirus exposure and HLA in healthy donors. Use of 60 Vbeta and 13 Jbeta primers characterized the PCR. The method was immunoSEQ multiplex PCR; TCRdb's version includes in-frame clones alone and lacks a portion of them. The sample holds 200,000 or so clones; less than 80% are singletons and the top ten take around 0.2%. Trimming pared 2 bases from V and 5 bases from J, leaving 14 bases between. The CDR3 spans 16 residues. Germline CDR1 reads SGHDT; CDR2 reads YYEEEE. The sequencing sample was made of PBMCs. The V call is TRBV5-6, the J call TRBJ1-6, with a weak D call TRBD1 (6 bases). The sequence was collected from a girl aged 2-9 years in good health and CMV-seronegative. CDR3: CASSFWLGGDNSPLHF. As DNA, the CDR3 is TGTGCCAGCAGCTTCTGGTTAGGGGGGGATAATTCACCCCTCCACTTT.